This T cell receptor (beta chain) was retrieved from a study of OX40 agonist ivuxolimab in advanced cancers. J gave up 4 bases and V 5 bases, and 11 bases lay outside the gene matches. The V gene's germline CDR1 is PRHDT and CDR2 FYEKMQ (reference sequence). This CDR3 spans 15 amino acids. Profiled with immunoSEQ multiplex PCR; TCRdb holds only in-frame clones, not every one. The sample holds tens of thousands of clones, approximately 92% seen once. The V and J genes are TRBV13 and TRBJ2-7; 7 nucleotides match TRBD2. The sequencing used CD4+ or CD8+ T cells sorted from blood, collected in a trial of the OX40 agonist ivuxolimab. The source of this sequence is an adult with an advanced solid tumor such as melanoma, head and neck, liver or kidney cancer. The CDR3 region is CASSPRGGGRYEQYF. In nucleotides, the CDR3 is TGTGCCAGCAGCCCCCGCGGGGGTGGACGTTACGAGCAGTACTTC.